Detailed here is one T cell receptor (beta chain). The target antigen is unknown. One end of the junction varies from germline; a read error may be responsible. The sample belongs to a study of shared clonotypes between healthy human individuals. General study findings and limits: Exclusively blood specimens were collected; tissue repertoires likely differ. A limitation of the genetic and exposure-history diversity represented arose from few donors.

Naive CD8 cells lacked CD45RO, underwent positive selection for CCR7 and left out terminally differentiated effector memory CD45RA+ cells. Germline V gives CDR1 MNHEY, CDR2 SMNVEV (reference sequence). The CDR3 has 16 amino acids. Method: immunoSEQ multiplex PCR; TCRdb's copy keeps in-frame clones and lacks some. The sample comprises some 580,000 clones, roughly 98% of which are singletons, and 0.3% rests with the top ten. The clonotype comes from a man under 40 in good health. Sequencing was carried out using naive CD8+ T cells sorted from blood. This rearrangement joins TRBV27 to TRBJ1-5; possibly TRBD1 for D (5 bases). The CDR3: CARRRGGLGGGEPQHF. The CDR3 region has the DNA TGTGCCCGCAGGCGGGGAGGGTTGGGGGGTGGGGAGCCCCAGCATTTT.